This entry lists 14 T cell receptor beta chains sequenced from one sample in a study of T-cell memory formation after mild COVID-19. A single record per CDR3 protein comes from TCRdb applying MiXCR to the 5' RACE reads. The sample yields fewer than 700,000 distinct CDR3 sequences, about 20% seen once. The sample consisted of PBMCs or a T cell subset sorted from them (not recorded which). Receptor source: an adult woman who had mild COVID-19 (a few samples of this study predate the infection). Cell type and time point are not known.

The chain carries TRBV7-3 and TRBJ2-3; perhaps TRBD2 as D (6 bases). The germline V gene has CDR1 SGHTA and CDR2 FQGTGA. The CDR3 is 17 amino acids. With 0 bases removed from V and 0 bases from J, the gap between germline ends came to 13 bases. The CDR3 loop is CASSLTGKRASTDTQYF. Written as DNA, the CDR3 is TGTGCCAGCAGCTTAACGGGCAAGCGGGCCAGCACAGATACGCAGTATTTT.

The chain uses TRBV4-3 and TRBJ2-5, with unresolved D. The CDR3 runs 18 residues. V lost 0 bases and J 3 bases, leaving 20 bases between the germline ends. From germline, CDR1 is LGHNA and CDR2 YSLEER. CDR3 amino acids: CASSQDSLAGVGEETQYF. DNA of the CDR3: TGCGCCAGCAGCCAAGATTCCTTGGCCGGAGTAGGAGAAGAGACCCAGTACTTC.

This clonotype was detected only a few times. The CDR3 ends on some other residue instead of the conserved phenylalanine or tryptophan, so this is likely a read error. No DNA is shown, since the ends of the CDR3 on it are uncertain; the CDR3 is the one TCRdb lists. The V and J genes are TRBV7-2 and TRBJ2-3; the D call TRBD2 from the table was never checked on the DNA. Germline V CDR1 and CDR2: SGHTA, FQGNSA. The CDR3 has 12 amino acids, counting both end residues. CDR3 region: CASSTGLAGLSA.

This clonotype has just a few counts. The CDR3 bases are TGTGCCAGCAGTCGAAACCGGGACGGAATATCCTACGAGCAGTACTTC. It is translated as CASSRNRDGISYEQYF. The genes are TRBV27 and TRBJ2-7; D tentatively fits TRBD1 or TRBD2 (5 bases each). The CDR3 spans 16 residues. The V end lost 5 bases, the J end lost 1 base, and 18 bases lay between the germline ends. The V gene's germline CDR1 is MNHEY and CDR2 SMNVEV (reference sequence).

This clonotype has just a few counts. The V call is TRBV7-3, the J call TRBJ2-1, with a tentative D call TRBD2 (7 bases). Germline lookup yields CDR1 SGHTA and CDR2 FQGTGA. Trimming took off 5 bases at V and 4 bases at J, with 15 bases between the two ends. This CDR3 is built from 15 residues. In DNA form, the CDR3 reads TGTGCCAGCAGCGCCCGCGGGGGCCCTTACAATGAGCAGTTCTTC. Residues: CASSARGGPYNEQFF.

The rearrangement uses TRBV12-3 or TRBV12-4 and TRBJ2-1; the D is unclear. V was pared by 2 bases and J by 9 bases, with 17 bases between. The length of the CDR3 is 15 residues. Written as DNA, the CDR3 is TGTGCCAGCAGTTTATTGACGGTCAGCTCCGGTGAGCAGTTCTTC. Translation gives CASSLLTVSSGEQFF.

The rearrangement uses TRBV5-1 and TRBJ2-5; a possible D gene is TRBD2 (7 bases). The CDR3 is 14 amino acids. CDR1 SGHRS and CDR2 YFSETQ come from the germline V gene. V dropped 7 bases and J dropped 0 bases, with 13 bases sitting between them. In DNA, the CDR3 is TGCGCCAGCGGGGGGGCGTCGTACCAAGAGACCCAGTACTTC. It translates to CASGGASYQETQYF.

The chain couples TRBV7-9 to TRBJ2-3; 13 bases are a match to TRBD2. This CDR3 is built from 16 residues. Germline lookup yields CDR1 SEHNR and CDR2 FQNEAQ (reference sequence). Trimming at V came to 4 bases and at J to 4 bases, leaving 5 bases not matched to a gene. CDR3 nucleotides: TGTGCCAGCAGCTCTGGACTAGCGGGAGTTGCAGATACGCAGTATTTT. It codes for CASSSGLAGVADTQYF.

In this sample, this clonotype turned up a few times. The chain uses TRBV4-2 and TRBJ2-5, with TRBD2 matching 8 bases. Germline CDR1 reads LGHNA; CDR2 reads YNFKEQ. V lost 3 bases, J lost 2 bases, and 8 bases stayed unmatched. There are 16 residues in the CDR3. This CDR3 is CASSHEGVAGQETQYF. The CDR3 coding sequence is TGTGCCAGCAGCCACGAGGGGGTAGCGGGACAAGAGACCCAGTACTTC.

This clonotype was seen just once. The CDR3 nucleotides are TGTGCCAGCAGCGGGGGGAGTGAGCAGTTCTTC. Residues: CASSGGSEQFF. The chain has TRBV2 and TRBJ2-1, with 7 bases lining up with TRBD2. V dropped 6 bases and J dropped 9; count of bases not matched to a gene: 2. The CDR3 length is 11 residues. CDR1 and CDR2 from the germline V gene are SNHLY and FYNNEI.

This clonotype showed up just a few times. The DNA for the CDR3 is TGCAGCGTTGAAAGACTAGCCGATTCCTACAATGAGCAGTTCTTC. Protein sequence: CSVERLADSYNEQFF. The chain links TRBV29-1 to TRBJ2-1; 7 bases match TRBD2. The trim removed 2 bases at V and 1 base at J, leaving 5 bases unmatched. The CDR3 is 15 residues long. The germline gives CDR1 SQVTM, CDR2 ANQGSEA.

The rearrangement uses TRBV27 and TRBJ1-2; no reliable D call. Per the germline V gene, CDR1 is MNHEY and CDR2 is SMNVEV (reference sequence). Trimming pared 3 bases from V and 4 bases from J, leaving 15 bases between. This CDR3 spans 15 amino acids. This CDR3 is CASSFGSNLRYGYTF. In DNA, the CDR3 is TGTGCCAGCAGTTTTGGGAGTAACCTCCGCTATGGCTACACCTTC.

The chain has TRBV18 and TRBJ2-1, with 10 bases that match TRBD2. Germline loops: CDR1 KGHSH, CDR2 LQKENI. Trimming at V came to 3 bases and at J to 5 bases, leaving 7 bases not matched to a gene. The CDR3 runs to 16 residues. The CDR3 spells CASSPPLAGVNNEQFF. CDR3 DNA: TGTGCCAGCTCACCTCCCCTAGCGGGAGTGAACAATGAGCAGTTCTTC.

This clonotype was seen a handful of times. The V gene is TRBV2, the J gene TRBJ2-3; D unclear. CDR3 length: 14 residues. CDR1 SNHLY and CDR2 FYNNEI come from the germline V gene. Trimming cost V 5 bases and J 2 bases, with 11 bases left between them. The CDR3 loop is CASSLLDDTDTQYF. CDR3 coding DNA: TGTGCCAGCAGTCTACTCGACGACACAGATACGCAGTATTTT.